This T cell receptor beta chain was found in a study of cytomegalovirus exposure and HLA in healthy donors. The CDR3 has 15 residues. Germline CDR1 reads SQVTM; CDR2 reads ANQGSEA. Trimming cost V 7 bases and J 7 bases, with 23 bases left between them. The PCR employed 60 Vbeta primers together with 13 Jbeta primers. Produced via immunoSEQ multiplex PCR; TCRdb's table is partial and in-frame only. In the table there are hundreds of thousands of clones, over 85% of which are singletons. V is TRBV29-1 and J is TRBJ1-5; no clear D. The specimen was PBMCs. The receptor was derived from a woman aged 18-35 years in good health and CMV-seronegative. Here the CDR3 reads CSGAFWGVDWQPQHF. The CDR3 nucleotides read TGCAGCGGTGCTTTTTGGGGAGTCGATTGGCAGCCCCAGCATTTT.